What follows is one T cell receptor (beta chain) and its context. The sample originates from a study of control samples from healthy donors and cancer patients. Repertoires were generated with immunoSEQ multiplex PCR, while TCRdb's copy carries only in-frame clones and drops some. The repertoire has roughly 170,000 clones, 90% to 95% of them found once; the top ten carry roughly 4%. The clonotype comes from an older woman in good health. The sample was blood.

The CDR3 here is CASSVAATGDSNTEAFF. For the CDR3, the DNA is TGTGCCAGCAGCGTAGCTGCGACAGGGGACTCAAACACTGAAGCTTTCTTT. This rearrangement joins TRBV9 to TRBJ1-1, with 8 nucleotides matching TRBD1. Trimming removed 0 bases from V and 2 bases from J; junction bases left unmatched: 9. Per germline, CDR1 SGDLS and CDR2 YYNGEE. The CDR3 length is 17 residues.